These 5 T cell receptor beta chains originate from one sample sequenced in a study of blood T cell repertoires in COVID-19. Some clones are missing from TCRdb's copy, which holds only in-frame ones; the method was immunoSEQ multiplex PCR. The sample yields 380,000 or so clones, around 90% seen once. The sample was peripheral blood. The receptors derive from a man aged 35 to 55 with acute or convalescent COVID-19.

The CDR3 nucleotides are TGTGCCAGCAGTCAGACCCTCGGGGGGATACCCCAGCATTTT. As protein: CASSQTLGGIPQHF. This rearrangement joins TRBV27 to TRBJ1-5; TRBD1 is a possible D gene (5 bases). This CDR3 region has 14 residues. The V gene's germline CDR1 is MNHEY and CDR2 SMNVEV (reference sequence). Between the trimmed V and J ends, which lost 5 bases and 10 bases, there was a span of 18 bases.

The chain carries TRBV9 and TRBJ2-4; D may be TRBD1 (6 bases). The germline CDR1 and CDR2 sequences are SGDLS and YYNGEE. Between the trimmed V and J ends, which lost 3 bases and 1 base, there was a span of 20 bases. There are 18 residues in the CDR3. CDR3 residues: CASSADFLGQGAKNIQYF. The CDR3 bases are TGTGCCAGCAGCGCGGACTTCCTGGGGCAGGGGGCCAAAAACATTCAGTACTTC.

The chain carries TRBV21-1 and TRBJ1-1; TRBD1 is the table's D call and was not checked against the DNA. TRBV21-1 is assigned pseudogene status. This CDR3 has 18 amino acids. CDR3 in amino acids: CASSKDGTGLGMNTEAFF. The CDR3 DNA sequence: TGTGCCAGCAGCAAAGATGGGACAGGACTAGGCATGAACACTGAAGCTTTCTTT.

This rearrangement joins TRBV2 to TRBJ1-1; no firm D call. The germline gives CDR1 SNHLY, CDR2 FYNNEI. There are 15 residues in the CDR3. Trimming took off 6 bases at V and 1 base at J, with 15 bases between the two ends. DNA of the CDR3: TGTGCCAGCAGCGGAGTACTAAACCGGAACACTGAAGCTTTCTTT. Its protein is CASSGVLNRNTEAFF.

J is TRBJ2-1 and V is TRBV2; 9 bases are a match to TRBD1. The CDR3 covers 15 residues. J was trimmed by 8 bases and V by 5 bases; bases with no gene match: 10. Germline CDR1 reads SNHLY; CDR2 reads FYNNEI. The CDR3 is CASSSGTGKGDEQFF. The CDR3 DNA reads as TGTGCCAGCAGTTCCGGGACAGGGAAAGGCGATGAGCAGTTCTTC.